The 16 T cell receptor beta chains given below trace back to one sample, sequenced in a study of blood T cell repertoires in COVID-19. The protocol was immunoSEQ multiplex PCR, while the TCRdb copy is restricted to in-frame clones and leaves out a portion. The data contain tens of thousands of clones, approximately 90% of them seen just once; the ten biggest clones take up roughly 5.4%. The material sequenced was peripheral blood. Receptors originate from a man aged 55 to 70 with active COVID-19.

The CDR3 region has the DNA TGTGCCAGCAGCTCGGGACAGGGTCTGTATTTT. This translates into CASSSGQGLYF. The chain couples TRBV3-1 (or the pseudogene TRBV3-2) to TRBJ2-3, with 9 positions matching TRBD1. The J segment lost 14 bases and the V segment lost 5 bases, leaving 5 bases of the junction unmatched. The CDR3 covers 11 residues. The germline V gene encodes CDR1 LGHDT and CDR2 YNNKEL (reference sequence).

The chain has TRBV7-9 and TRBJ2-4; 8 nucleotides line up with TRBD1. CDR1 is SEHNR, CDR2 FQNEAQ, per germline (reference sequence). CDR3 length: 17 residues. The V segment lost 5 bases and the J segment 0 bases; nucleotides outside the gene matches: 9. The CDR3 sequence is CASSLTTGGVAKNIQYF. The CDR3 bases are TGTGCCAGCAGCCTGACCACAGGGGGAGTAGCCAAAAACATTCAGTACTTC.

The rearrangement joins TRBV7-2 to TRBJ1-1; a possible D gene is TRBD1 (5 bases). Trimming took 6 bases from V and 1 from J, leaving 9 bases between them. Germline values: CDR1 SGHTA, CDR2 FQGNSA. This CDR3 has 13 amino acids. CDR3 coding DNA: TGTGCCAGCAGTCGCGACAGGAACACTGAAGCTTTCTTT. Its translation is CASSRDRNTEAFF.

The genes are TRBV7-9 and TRBJ1-5; a weak D match, TRBD1 (5 bases). Germline V gives CDR1 SEHNR, CDR2 FQNEAQ (reference sequence). V dropped 2 bases and J dropped 0 bases, with 17 bases sitting between them. The CDR3 contains 18 residues. The CDR3 DNA reads TGTGCCAGCAGCTTAACTATAGACAGTCATAATAGCAATCAGCCCCAGCATTTT. This codes for CASSLTIDSHNSNQPQHF.

This clone was seen only once. CDR3 region: CASPSDRINQPQHF. CDR3 bases: TGTGCCAGCCCCTCGGACAGAATCAATCAGCCCCAGCATTTT. This chain uses TRBV25-1 with TRBJ1-5; the D gene is possibly TRBD1 (6 bases). V was clipped by 8 bases and J by 3 bases, with 14 bases between them. From germline, CDR1 is MGHDK and CDR2 SYGVNS. CDR3 length equals 14 residues.

The gene calls are TRBV19 and TRBJ2-5, with TRBD2 as a possible D gene (5 bases). The CDR3 is made up of 11 amino acids. Trimming took off 6 bases at V and 5 bases at J, with 7 bases between the two ends. Germline loops: CDR1 LNHDA, CDR2 SQIVND (reference sequence). The CDR3 region has the DNA TGTGCCAGTAGCCCGGGGGAGACCCAGTACTTC. Translation gives CASSPGETQYF.

The chain carries TRBV7-8 and TRBJ2-1; the match to TRBD2 covers 10 bases. The J segment lost 5 bases and the V segment lost 1 base, leaving 8 bases of the junction unmatched. This CDR3 is 17 amino acids long. The germline CDR1 and CDR2 sequences are SGHVS and FQNEAQ. As DNA, the CDR3 is TGTGCCAGCAGCTTAGGGTATAGCGGGGGGATTGACAATGAGCAGTTCTTC. It translates to CASSLGYSGGIDNEQFF.

The rearrangement links TRBV6-6 to TRBJ1-4; possible D gene TRBD1, 6 bases. Germline CDR1 reads MNHNY; CDR2 reads SVGAGI (reference sequence). Trimming pared 5 bases from V and 4 bases from J, leaving 20 bases between. The CDR3 extends over 17 amino acids. Here the CDR3 DNA reads TGTGCCAGCAGTCCCGGGGGGGGCTTCTGGGGTAATGAAAAACTGTTTTTT. Amino acids: CASSPGGGFWGNEKLFF.

The chain is built from TRBV3-1 (or the pseudogene TRBV3-2) and TRBJ2-1; 9 bases are a match to TRBD1. CDR3 size: 15 residues. Per germline, CDR1 LGHDT and CDR2 YNNKEL (reference sequence). V dropped 3 bases and J dropped 8; count of bases not matched to a gene: 8. The chain's CDR3 is CASSHRQGGVDEQFF. The CDR3 DNA reads as TGTGCCAGCAGCCATCGACAGGGGGGGGTCGATGAGCAGTTCTTC.

The rearrangement joins TRBV18 to TRBJ1-6; 10 nucleotides align to TRBD1. The CDR3 is 15 residues long. Germline loops: CDR1 KGHSH, CDR2 LQKENI. Trimming removed 4 bases from V and 10 bases from J; junction bases left unmatched: 7. The CDR3 spells CASSRNSDRGSPLHF. The CDR3 nucleotides read TGTGCCAGCTCACGGAACTCGGACAGGGGGTCACCCCTCCACTTT.

The chain recombines TRBV7-8 with TRBJ1-3; 8 nucleotides match TRBD1. With 3 bases clipped from V and 5 bases from J, the junction kept 6 bases outside the gene matches. The CDR3 runs 15 residues. From germline, CDR1 is SGHVS and CDR2 FQNEAQ. CDR3 sequence reads: CASSLTGDPRNTIYF. CDR3 nucleotide sequence: TGTGCCAGCAGCTTGACAGGGGATCCGAGAAACACCATATATTTT.

V and J are TRBV19 and TRBJ1-5; TRBD1 matches at 12 bases. With V trimmed by 9 bases and J by 1 base, 7 bases remained unmatched. The CDR3 loop spans 16 amino acids. From germline, CDR1 is LNHDA and CDR2 SQIVND (reference sequence). Here the CDR3 reads CASRDRGLMSNQPQHF. The DNA for the CDR3 is TGTGCCAGCCGGGACAGGGGGCTGATGAGCAATCAGCCCCAGCATTTT.

J is TRBJ1-5 and V is TRBV7-8; D is uncertain. This CDR3 has 13 amino acids. Germline V gene data show CDR1 as SGHVS and CDR2 as FQNEAQ. With 4 bases removed from V and 9 bases from J, the gap between germline ends came to 13 bases. The CDR3 DNA reads TGTGCCAGCAGCTGGAGTTCGGGATTGCCCCAGCATTTT. Its protein product is CASSWSSGLPQHF.

The chain recombines TRBV10-3 with TRBJ2-7; the D gene is possibly TRBD1 (6 bases). V lost 7 bases to trimming and J lost 2 bases, with 12 bases between them. CDR1 is ENHRY, CDR2 SYGVKD, per germline. The CDR3 has 13 residues. The CDR3 here is CAIKGDGPYEQYF. The CDR3 DNA sequence: TGTGCCATCAAGGGGGACGGACCCTACGAGCAGTACTTC.

For this clone: Other DNA sequences in this sample translate to the same CDR3. The V gene is TRBV5-1, the J gene TRBJ1-3; D gene unclear. V was clipped by 0 bases and J by 0 bases, with 7 bases between them. The CDR3 sequence is 15 residues long. CDR1 is SGHRS, CDR2 YFSETQ, per germline. The CDR3 sequence is CASSLDRASGNTIYF. The CDR3 DNA follows: TGCGCCAGCAGCTTGGACCGAGCCTCTGGAAACACCATATATTTT. Full variable domain (outside the CDR3, taken from reference TRBV5-1 and TRBJ1-3): KAGVTQTPRYLIKTRGQQVTLSCSPISGHRSVSWYQQTPGQGLQFLFEYFSETQRNKGNFPGRFSGRQFSNSRSEMNVSTLELGDSALYLCASSLDRASGNTIYFGEGSWLTVV.

The chain combines TRBV11-3 with TRBJ2-2, with 9 nucleotides matching TRBD1. V was pared by 6 bases and J by 6 bases, with 11 bases of the junction left unmatched. The CDR3 is 16 residues long. CDR1 SGHNT and CDR2 YENEEA come from the germline V gene. The CDR3 is CASSPEGDRVPGELFF. DNA for the CDR3: TGTGCCAGCAGTCCCGAAGGGGACAGGGTCCCCGGGGAGCTGTTTTTT.